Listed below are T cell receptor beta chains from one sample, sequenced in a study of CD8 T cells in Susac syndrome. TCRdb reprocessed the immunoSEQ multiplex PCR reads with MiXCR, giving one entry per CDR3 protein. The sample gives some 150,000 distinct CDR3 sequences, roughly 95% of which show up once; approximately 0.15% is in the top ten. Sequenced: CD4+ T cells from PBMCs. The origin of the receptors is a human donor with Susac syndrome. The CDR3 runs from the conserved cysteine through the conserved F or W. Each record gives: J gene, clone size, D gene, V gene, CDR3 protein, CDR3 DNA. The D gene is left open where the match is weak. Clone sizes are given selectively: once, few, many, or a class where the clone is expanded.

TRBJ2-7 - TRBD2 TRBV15 CATGTSGAVEQYF TGTGCCACCGGGACTAGCGGGGCTGTCGAGCAGTACTTC
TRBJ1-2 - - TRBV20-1 CSHTINYGYTF TGCAGTCATACTATTAACTATGGCTACACCTTC
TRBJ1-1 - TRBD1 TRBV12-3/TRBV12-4 CASRRTGNTEAFF TGTGCCAGCCGCAGGACAGGGAACACTGAAGCTTTCTTT
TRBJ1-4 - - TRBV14 CASSPGAEKLFF TGTGCCAGCAGCCCGGGGGCCGAAAAACTGTTTTTT
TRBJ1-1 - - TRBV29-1 CSVEIGMNTEAFF TGCAGCGTTGAAATCGGCATGAACACTGAAGCTTTCTTT
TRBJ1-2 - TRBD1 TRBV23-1 CASRHTGGGGYTF TGCGCCAGCAGACATACAGGGGGCGGAGGCTACACCTTC
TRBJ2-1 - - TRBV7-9 CASSPPLGRINEQFF TGTGCCAGCAGCCCACCCCTAGGTCGAATCAATGAGCAGTTCTTC
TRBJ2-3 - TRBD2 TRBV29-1 CSVSGGAIDTQYF TGCAGCGTTAGCGGGGGGGCAATAGATACGCAGTATTTT
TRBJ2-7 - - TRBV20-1 CSAPKGRSVYEQYF TGCAGTGCTCCTAAGGGCAGGTCGGTCTACGAGCAGTACTTC
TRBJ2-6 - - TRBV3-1 CASSRYGTKRSTGANVLTF TGTGCCAGCAGCCGTTACGGGACCAAGAGGTCTACTGGGGCCAACGTCCTGACTTTC
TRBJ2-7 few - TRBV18 CASSASGEQYF TGTGCCAGCTCAGCTTCGGGGGAGCAGTACTTC
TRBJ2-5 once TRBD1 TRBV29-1 CSVTGGWGETQYF TGCAGCGTGACAGGGGGTTGGGGCGAGACCCAGTACTTC
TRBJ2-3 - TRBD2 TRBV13 CASSLAAGGLTDTQYF TGTGCCAGCAGCTTAGCAGCGGGGGGACTCACAGATACGCAGTATTTT
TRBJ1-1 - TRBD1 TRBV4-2 CASSQGDRVNTEAFF TGTGCCAGCAGCCAAGGGGACAGGGTGAACACTGAAGCTTTCTTT
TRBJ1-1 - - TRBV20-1 CSARVDHEAFF TGCAGTGCTAGAGTTGACCATGAAGCTTTCTTT
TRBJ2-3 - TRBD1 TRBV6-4 CASSTNRQGAQYF TGTGCCAGCAGTACCAATAGACAGGGAGCGCAGTATTTT
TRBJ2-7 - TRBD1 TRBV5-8 CASRGTGYEQYF TGTGCCAGCAGAGGGACAGGGTACGAGCAGTACTTC
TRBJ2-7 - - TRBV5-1 CASSWGARTYEQYF TGCGCCAGCAGTTGGGGGGCTAGAACCTACGAGCAGTACTTC
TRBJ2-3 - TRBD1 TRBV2 CASSGQGAGTDTQYF TGTGCCAGCAGTGGACAGGGGGCAGGCACAGATACGCAGTATTTT
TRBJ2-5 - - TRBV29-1 CSVDGGIYQETQYF TGCAGCGTTGACGGCGGCATCTACCAAGAGACCCAGTACTTC
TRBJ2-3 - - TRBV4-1 CASSHPSWDTQYF TGCGCCAGCAGCCATCCATCCTGGGATACGCAGTATTTT
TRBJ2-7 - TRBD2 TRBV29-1 CSVGQLAGVSYEQYF TGCAGCGTGGGGCAACTAGCGGGGGTCTCCTACGAGCAGTACTTC
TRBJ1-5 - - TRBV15 CATSHRSQPQHF TGTGCCACCAGCCATAGGAGTCAGCCCCAGCATTTT
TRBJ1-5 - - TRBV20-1 CSAGDPSNQPQHF TGCAGTGCCGGGGACCCTAGCAATCAGCCCCAGCATTTT
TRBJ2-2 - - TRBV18 CASSPSGLQNTGELFF TGTGCCAGCTCACCATCGGGACTGCAGAACACCGGGGAGCTGTTTTTT
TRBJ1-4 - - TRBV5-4 CASSRRGVANEKLFF TGTGCCAGCAGCAGACGGGGGGTGGCCAATGAAAAACTGTTTTTT
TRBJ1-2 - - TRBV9 CASSQRAAVNYGYTF TGTGCCAGCAGCCAACGGGCCGCCGTAAACTATGGCTACACCTTC
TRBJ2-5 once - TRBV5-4 CASSLGVLETQYF TGTGCCAGCAGCTTGGGAGTTCTCGAGACCCAGTACTTC
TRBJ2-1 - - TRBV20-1 CSATPTRTYNEQFF TGCAGTGCAACCCCGACGAGGACCTACAATGAGCAGTTCTTC
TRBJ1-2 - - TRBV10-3 CAISWTEGYGYTF TGTGCCATCAGTTGGACAGAAGGCTATGGCTACACCTTC
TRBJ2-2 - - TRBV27 CASTLGPLAGELFF TGTGCCAGCACCCTCGGTCCCTTGGCCGGGGAGCTGTTTTTT
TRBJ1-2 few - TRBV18 CASSLRGDYGYTF TGTGCCAGCTCACTTCGCGGCGACTATGGCTACACCTTC
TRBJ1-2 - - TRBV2 CASSLSEGGYTF TGTGCCAGCAGTCTATCAGAGGGAGGCTACACCTTC
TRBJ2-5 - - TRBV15 CATSRDQGTQETQYF TGTGCCACCAGCAGAGATCAGGGAACCCAAGAGACCCAGTACTTC
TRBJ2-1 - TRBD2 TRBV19 CASGGSGGAYEQFF TGTGCCAGCGGAGGAAGCGGGGGGGCTTATGAGCAGTTCTTC
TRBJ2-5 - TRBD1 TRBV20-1 CSATVPDRGWETQYF TGCAGTGCGACCGTCCCGGACAGGGGATGGGAGACCCAGTACTTC
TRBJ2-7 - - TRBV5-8 CASPLRPSYEQYF TGTGCCAGTCCCCTGCGCCCTTCCTACGAGCAGTACTTC
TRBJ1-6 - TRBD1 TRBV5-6 CASSSTGPGSPLHF TGTGCCAGCAGCTCGACAGGGCCAGGATCACCCCTCCACTTT
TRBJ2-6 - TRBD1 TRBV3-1 CASRPRQGNPGANVLTF TGTGCCAGCAGACCCCGACAGGGCAACCCTGGGGCCAACGTCCTGACTTTC
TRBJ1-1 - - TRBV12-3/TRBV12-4 CASSFTSGITEAFF TGTGCCAGCAGTTTTACGTCTGGGATCACTGAAGCTTTCTTT
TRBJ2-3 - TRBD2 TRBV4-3 CASSQGEWTSGGHTQYF TGCGCCAGCAGCCAAGGGGAATGGACTAGCGGGGGTCATACGCAGTATTTT
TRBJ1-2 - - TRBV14 CASSQDSGYTF TGTGCCAGCAGCCAAGATTCCGGCTACACCTTC
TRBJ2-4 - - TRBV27 CASSSGTFGSEGAKNIQYF TGTGCCAGCAGTTCAGGGACCTTCGGTAGTGAAGGAGCCAAAAACATTCAGTACTTC
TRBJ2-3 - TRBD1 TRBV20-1 CSAIQGADTQYF TGCAGTGCAATACAGGGGGCAGATACGCAGTATTTT